The clone carrying this T cell receptor (beta chain) was counted only a few times. The sample originates from a study of response to subunit inactivated influenza vaccine. TCRdb fed the RT-PCR reads into MiXCR, producing one record per CDR3 protein. Found here are about 620,000 distinct CDR3 sequences, about 11% of them singletons; the top ten hold roughly 11%. Trimming took 1 base from V and 12 from J, leaving 7 bases between them. The V gene's germline CDR1 is SGHDN and CDR2 FVKESK. This CDR3 has 12 residues. These data were also reused for a study on T cells expressing NK-cell markers. That investigation notes: 5'RACE template switching built TCR beta cDNA with unique molecular identifiers. Sorted CD3+CD56-NKG2C+, CD3+CD56+NKG2C+ and CD3+CD56+NKG2C- T cells supplied the TCR beta repertoires. Sorting in several experiments was restricted by an anti-gamma-delta TCR antibody to alpha-beta TCR T cells. In a group of several donors, dominant NKG2C+ clonotypes represented about 1.0-7.5% of CD8+ T cells. Four of the donors also had these clonotypes leading their CD3+CD56-NKG2C+ fraction.

The V gene is TRBV14, the J gene TRBJ2-6, with D perhaps TRBD1 or TRBD2 (5 bases each). Specimen: PBMCs from blood, collected on the day of vaccination. The source is a man between 50 and 59 years old who received an inactivated influenza vaccine. CDR3 nucleotide sequence: TGTGCCAGCAGCCAAGGGGGGAGCGTCCTGACTTTC. Translated: CASSQGGSVLTF.